This is a list of T cell receptor beta chains from one sample in a study of T cells in Graves' hyperthyroidism and ophthalmopathy. Using its own MiXCR run on the multiplex PCR reads, TCRdb lists one record per CDR3 protein. Of fewer than 550,000 distinct CDR3 sequences in the sample, roughly 24% were seen once. The sequenced material came from blood. These receptors were obtained from a woman in her twenties or thirties with Graves' ophthalmopathy. Each CDR3 is given without its conserved first and last residue. D genes are given only for firm matches. Clone size is stated in some rows and not others, as once, few, many or a class when expanded.

J gene | D gene | clone size | V gene | CDR3 protein
TRBJ1-1 | . | many | TRBV20-1 | SAREGPTEAF
TRBJ2-5 | . | . | TRBV28 | ASRGGRQGGSETQY
TRBJ1-1 | TRBD1 | many | TRBV2 | ASRRSGTGLPEAF
TRBJ1-3 | TRBD1 | many | TRBV12-3/TRBV12-4 | ASSLRQGAGNTIY
TRBJ1-5 | TRBD1 | . | TRBV30 | AWSRWDRGQNQPQH
TRBJ1-2 | . | few | TRBV7-2 | ASSLRQGGDYGYT
TRBJ1-1 | TRBD1 | many | TRBV5-1 | ASSRMTGATEAF
TRBJ1-5 | TRBD1 | few | TRBV6-1 | ASSDTGGWGGPQH
TRBJ2-2 | . | . | TRBV3-1 | ASSQESGPYFSGELF
TRBJ2-5 | . | many | TRBV7-2 | ASSFPARQTQY
TRBJ2-2 | . | many | TRBV24-1 | ATSSRRVANTGELF
TRBJ2-3 | . | . | TRBV4-2 | ASSQDAAMRADTQY
TRBJ2-7 | TRBD1 | many | TRBV28 | ASSGTGPGEQY
TRBJ2-5 | . | . | TRBV12-3/TRBV12-4 | ASSLVSKQETQY
TRBJ1-5 | TRBD1 | few | TRBV12-3/TRBV12-4 | ASSLGQVGNQPQH
TRBJ1-2 | . | many | TRBV6-5 | ASSYSGDGYGYT
TRBJ2-7 | TRBD1 | . | TRBV11-2 | ASSYGSRAGGSYEQY
TRBJ2-7 | . | many | TRBV6-1 | ASSQMGSGGYEQY
TRBJ2-7 | . | many | TRBV4-1 | ASSHLGGSYEQY
TRBJ2-2 | TRBD2 | . | TRBV4-1 | ASSQGRLAGGETGELF
TRBJ1-2 | . | many | TRBV9 | ASSEHDVVYGYT
TRBJ2-2 | . | . | TRBV29-1 | SVALYTGELF
TRBJ1-1 | . | many | TRBV14 | ASSQAQYRGGKKNTEAF
TRBJ1-1 | TRBD1 | . | TRBV20-1 | SARRPGTGVEAF
TRBJ2-7 | . | many | TRBV19 | ELKTLSYEQY
TRBJ1-3 | . | many | TRBV27 | ASSPDSRGGNTIY
TRBJ2-2 | . | . | TRBV6-1 | ASLDGNTGELF
TRBJ2-5 | . | many | TRBV15 | ATSSGTQYQETQY
TRBJ2-5 | . | many | TRBV20-1 | SARLGGETQY
TRBJ2-2 | TRBD1 | many | TRBV6-1 | ASKTGQGRTGELF
TRBJ2-5 | . | many | TRBV5-1 | ASRQDQETQY
TRBJ2-2 | TRBD1 | many | TRBV27 | ASNGQGFGELF
TRBJ2-2 | . | . | TRBV25-1 | ASSGTASVGELF
TRBJ2-5 | . | many | TRBV7-9 | ASSLMAETQY
TRBJ2-5 | TRBD1 | many | TRBV30 | AWRDRPRGTQY
TRBJ2-7 | TRBD2 | . | TRBV6-1 | ASNVVAGEGGEQY
TRBJ1-2 | . | . | TRBV6-1 | ASSEFADLPGYT
TRBJ2-7 | TRBD1 | many | TRBV6-1 | ASSPDRVGHEQY
TRBJ2-7 | . | few | TRBV20-1 | SAPPLSQDYEQY
TRBJ2-7 | . | . | TRBV6-2/TRBV6-3 | ASSYGWSYEQY
TRBJ1-2 | . | . | TRBV12-3/TRBV12-4 | ASSSVRSSGYT
TRBJ2-7 | TRBD1 | many | TRBV12-3/TRBV12-4 | ASSLQTGVGDEQY
TRBJ1-1 | TRBD1 | many | TRBV11-1 | ASSLATGANTEAF
TRBJ1-2 | . | . | TRBV12-3/TRBV12-4 | ASSIDLGYT
TRBJ1-2 | . | . | TRBV24-1 | ATSENGYGYT